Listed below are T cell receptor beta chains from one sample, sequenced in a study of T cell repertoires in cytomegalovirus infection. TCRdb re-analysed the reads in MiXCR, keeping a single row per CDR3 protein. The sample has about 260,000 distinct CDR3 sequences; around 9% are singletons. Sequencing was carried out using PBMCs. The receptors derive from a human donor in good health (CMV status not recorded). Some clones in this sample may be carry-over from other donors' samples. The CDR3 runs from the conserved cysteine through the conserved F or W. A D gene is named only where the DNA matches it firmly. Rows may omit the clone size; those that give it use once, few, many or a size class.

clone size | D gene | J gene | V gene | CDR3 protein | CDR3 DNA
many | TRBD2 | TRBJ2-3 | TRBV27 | CATRPAGRTDTQYF | TGTGCCACACGTCCAGCGGGACGCACAGATACGCAGTATTTT
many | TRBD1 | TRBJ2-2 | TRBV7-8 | CASSRARTGVRTSISGELFF | TGTGCCAGCAGCCGGGCCCGGACAGGGGTTCGGACTAGTATATCCGGGGAGCTGTTTTTT
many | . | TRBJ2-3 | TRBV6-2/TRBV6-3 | CASSYPPTGRPTGTQYF | TGTGCCAGCAGTTATCCCCCGACGGGGAGGCCAACCGGGACGCAGTATTTT
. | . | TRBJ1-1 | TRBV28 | CASTFGTGTGNTEAFF | TGTGCCAGCACCTTTGGAACAGGGACCGGGAACACTGAAGCTTTCTTT
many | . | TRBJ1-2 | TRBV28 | CASTPGAPNYGYTF | TGTGCCAGCACCCCCGGGGCACCTAACTATGGCTACACCTTC
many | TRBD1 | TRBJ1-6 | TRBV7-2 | CASSVDRASYNSPLHF | TGTGCCAGCAGCGTTGACAGGGCTTCCTATAATTCACCCCTCCACTTT
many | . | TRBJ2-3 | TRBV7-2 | CASSLRRSTDTQYF | TGTGCCAGCAGCTTAAGGAGGAGCACAGATACGCAGTATTTT
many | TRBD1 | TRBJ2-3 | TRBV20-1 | CSASGLRQGTSLSSTDTQYF | TGCAGTGCTAGCGGCCTGCGACAGGGGACCTCCTTGTCTAGCACAGATACGCAGTATTTT
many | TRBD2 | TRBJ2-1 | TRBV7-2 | CASSLVGLVGGQFF | TGTGCCAGCAGCTTAGTGGGACTAGTAGGGGGACAGTTCTTC
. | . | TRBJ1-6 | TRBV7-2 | CASSTGGGRGNSPLHF | TGTGCCAGCAGCACTGGGGGAGGCAGGGGCAATTCACCCCTCCACTTT
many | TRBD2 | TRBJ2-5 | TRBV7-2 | CASSRSGKETQYF | TGTGCCAGCAGCCGAAGCGGGAAAGAGACCCAGTACTTC
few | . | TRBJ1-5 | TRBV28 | CASNNNQPQHF | TGTGCCAGCAACAACAATCAGCCCCAGCATTTT
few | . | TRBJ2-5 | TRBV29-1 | CSVNRGQETQYF | TGCAGCGTAAATCGCGGTCAAGAGACCCAGTACTTC
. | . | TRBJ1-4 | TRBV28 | CASSLLTGLGEKLFF | TGTGCCAGCAGTTTATTAACAGGGCTCGGCGAAAAACTGTTTTTT
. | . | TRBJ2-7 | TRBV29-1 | CSVVGGDVVAYEQYF | TGCAGCGTGGTCGGAGGGGACGTGGTAGCCTACGAGCAGTACTTC
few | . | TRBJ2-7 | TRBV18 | CASSLEGGGYEQYF | TGTGCCAGCTCACTCGAAGGGGGTGGATACGAGCAGTACTTC
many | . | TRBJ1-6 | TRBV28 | CATDPGKSESPLHF | TGTGCCACCGATCCGGGGAAGTCTGAATCACCCCTCCACTTT
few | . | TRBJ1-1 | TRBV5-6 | CASSPRQVKGVNTEAFF | TGTGCCAGCAGCCCTCGACAGGTAAAAGGTGTGAACACTGAAGCTTTCTTT
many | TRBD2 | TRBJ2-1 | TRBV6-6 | CASLSGGPYNEQFF | TGTGCCAGCCTAAGCGGGGGACCCTACAATGAGCAGTTCTTC
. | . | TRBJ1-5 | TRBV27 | CASSEPWGPQHF | TGTGCCAGCAGTGAGCCTTGGGGGCCCCAGCATTTT
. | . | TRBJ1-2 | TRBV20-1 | CSARKQSHYGYTF | TGCAGTGCTAGAAAGCAGTCGCACTATGGCTACACCTTC
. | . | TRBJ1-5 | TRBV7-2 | CASSLAPGSGQPQHF | TGTGCCAGCAGCTTAGCACCGGGGTCGGGTCAGCCCCAGCATTTT
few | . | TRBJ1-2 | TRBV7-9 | CASSSDANYGYTF | TGTGCCAGCAGCTCTGACGCTAACTATGGCTACACCTTC
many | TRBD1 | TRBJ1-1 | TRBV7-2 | CASSVGTGLLMNTEAFF | TGTGCCAGCAGCGTGGGGACAGGACTTCTTATGAACACTGAAGCTTTCTTT
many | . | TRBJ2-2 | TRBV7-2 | CASSLKPRNTGELFF | TGTGCCAGCAGCTTGAAACCACGTAACACCGGGGAGCTGTTTTTT
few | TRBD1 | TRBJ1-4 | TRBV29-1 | CSVANRGRGEKLFF | TGCAGCGTTGCCAACAGGGGGCGAGGAGAAAAACTGTTTTTT
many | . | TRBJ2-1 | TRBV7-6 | CASSGDTRSSYNEQFF | TGTGCCAGCAGCGGAGATACTAGATCCTCCTACAATGAGCAGTTCTTC
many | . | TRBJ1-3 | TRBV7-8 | CASSLIGTGNTIYF | TGTGCCAGCAGCCTTATCGGTACCGGAAACACCATATATTTT
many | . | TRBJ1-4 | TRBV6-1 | CASRRQQGIEKLFF | TGTGCCAGCAGACGTCAACAGGGAATTGAAAAACTGTTTTTT
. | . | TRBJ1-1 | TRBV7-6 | CASSELGQKNTEAFF | TGTGCCAGCAGCGAGCTAGGACAGAAGAACACTGAAGCTTTCTTT
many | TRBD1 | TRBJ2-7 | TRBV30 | CAWSGDRGYEQYF | TGTGCCTGGAGCGGTGACAGGGGATACGAGCAGTACTTC
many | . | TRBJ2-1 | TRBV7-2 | CASSLAGLRGLHSEQFF | TGTGCCAGCAGCTTAGCCGGACTTCGAGGACTCCACAGTGAGCAGTTCTTC
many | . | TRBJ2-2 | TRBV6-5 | CASSYTDSGGENTGELFF | TGTGCCAGCAGTTACACCGACTCTGGCGGGGAAAACACCGGGGAGCTGTTTTTT
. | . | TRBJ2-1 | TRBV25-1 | CASSELDGNEQFF | TGTGCCAGCAGTGAATTAGACGGGAATGAGCAGTTCTTC
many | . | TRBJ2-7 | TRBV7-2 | CASSPRGVIDEQYF | TGTGCCAGCAGCCCTCGAGGGGTTATCGACGAGCAGTACTTC
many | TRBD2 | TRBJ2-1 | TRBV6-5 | CASKSGRVYNEQFF | TGTGCCAGCAAGAGCGGGAGAGTTTACAATGAGCAGTTCTTC
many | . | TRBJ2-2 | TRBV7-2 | CASSLFQATNTGELFF | TGTGCCAGCAGCTTATTTCAGGCGACGAACACCGGGGAGCTGTTTTTT
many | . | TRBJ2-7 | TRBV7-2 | CASHSVGYEQYF | TGTGCCAGCCACTCCGTCGGTTACGAGCAGTACTTC
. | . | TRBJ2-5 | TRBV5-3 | CASSRVGGGTQYF | TGTGCCAGCAGCCGGGTTGGGGGTGGGACCCAGTACTTC
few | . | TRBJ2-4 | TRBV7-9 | CASSLVLGASHLTNIQYF | TGTGCCAGCAGCTTAGTATTGGGTGCGAGCCATCTAACGAACATTCAGTACTTC
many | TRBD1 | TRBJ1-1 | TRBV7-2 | CASSPRQGTMNTEAFF | TGTGCCAGCAGCCCGCGACAGGGCACGATGAACACTGAAGCTTTCTTT
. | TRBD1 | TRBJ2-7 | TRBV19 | CASSFRSGQGSAYEQYF | TGTGCCAGTAGTTTTCGTTCGGGACAGGGTTCGGCCTACGAGCAGTACTTC
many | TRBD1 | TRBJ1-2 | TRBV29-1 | CSVRTGGNYGYTF | TGCAGCGTTCGGACAGGGGGGAACTATGGCTACACCTTC
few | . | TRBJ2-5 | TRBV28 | CASSLLGGPYQETQYF | TGTGCCAGCAGTTTATTGGGGGGCCCGTACCAAGAGACCCAGTACTTC
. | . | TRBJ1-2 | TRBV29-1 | CSVERPHGYGYTF | TGCAGCGTTGAACGCCCTCATGGCTATGGCTACACCTTC
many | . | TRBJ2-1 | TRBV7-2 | CAKREIGLSYNEQFF | TGTGCCAAAAGGGAGATAGGTCTTTCCTACAATGAGCAGTTCTTC
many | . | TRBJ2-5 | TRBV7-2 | CASSLGISGVLPETQYF | TGTGCCAGCAGCTTAGGTATTAGCGGAGTCCTACCGGAGACCCAGTACTTC
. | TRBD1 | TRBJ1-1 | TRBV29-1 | CSVGGGGQGNTEAFF | TGCAGCGTTGGGGGTGGGGGACAGGGGAACACTGAAGCTTTCTTT
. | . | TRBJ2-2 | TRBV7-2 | CASSFQGTTTGELFF | TGTGCCAGCAGCTTCCAGGGGACAACCACCGGGGAGCTGTTTTTT
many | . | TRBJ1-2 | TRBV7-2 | CASSSGINYGYTF | TGTGCCAGCAGTAGCGGGATAAACTATGGCTACACCTTC
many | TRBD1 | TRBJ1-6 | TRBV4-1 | CASSDREGSPLHF | TGCGCCAGCAGTGACAGGGAGGGATCACCCCTCCACTTT
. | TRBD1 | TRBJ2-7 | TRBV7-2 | CASSLGRTGGNLYEQYF | TGTGCCAGCAGCTTAGGGCGGACAGGGGGTAATCTCTACGAGCAGTACTTC
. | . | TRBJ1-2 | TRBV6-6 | CASSPGQAYGYTF | TGTGCCAGCAGTCCCGGTCAGGCTTATGGCTACACCTTC
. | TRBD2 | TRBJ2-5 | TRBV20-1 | CSASRVAGGETQYF | TGCAGTGCTTCCCGGGTAGCGGGAGGAGAGACCCAGTACTTC
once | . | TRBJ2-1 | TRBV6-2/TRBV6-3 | CASTRQEHGEQFF | TGTGCCAGCACCCGCCAGGAGCACGGTGAGCAGTTCTTC
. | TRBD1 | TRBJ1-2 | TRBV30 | CAWTLGQGYGYTF | TGTGCCTGGACTTTGGGACAGGGCTATGGCTACACCTTC
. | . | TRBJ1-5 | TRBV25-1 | CASSESGAGNQPQHF | TGTGCCAGCAGTGAATCGGGGGCAGGCAATCAGCCCCAGCATTTT
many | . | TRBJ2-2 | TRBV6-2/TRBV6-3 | CASSWANTGELFF | TGTGCCAGCAGTTGGGCGAACACCGGGGAGCTGTTTTTT
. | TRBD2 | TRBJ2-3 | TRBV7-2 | CASSQKRGVSTDTQYF | TGTGCCAGCAGCCAAAAGCGGGGGGTTAGCACAGATACGCAGTATTTT
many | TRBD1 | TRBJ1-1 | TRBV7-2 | CASSLGFRGLWNTEAFF | TGTGCCAGCAGCTTAGGATTTAGGGGGCTTTGGAACACTGAAGCTTTCTTT